A selection of T cell receptor beta chains follows, all from one sample in a study of T cell responses to AZD1222 COVID-19 vaccine. Measured with immunoSEQ multiplex PCR; TCRdb has only the in-frame clones, and not every one. This sample has some 200,000 clones, with approximately 91% found just once. Sequencing was performed on peripheral blood, taken on day 0 of AZD1222 vaccination. The receptors shown here come from an adult in good health. Both conserved end residues are part of each CDR3. A D gene is named only where the DNA matches it firmly. Not every row has a clone size; where given, it reads once, few, many or a size class.

>TRBJ1-5|-|TRBV19|TRBD1
CASRGQGVDQPQHF
TGTGCCAGTAGAGGACAGGGAGTCGATCAGCCCCAGCATTTT
>TRBJ2-3|few|TRBV19|-
CASRTGGGSTDTQYF
TGTGCCAGTAGAACAGGAGGCGGGAGCACAGATACGCAGTATTTT
>TRBJ2-7|once|TRBV27|-
CASSSTGTIYEQYF
TGTGCCAGCAGTTCAACCGGGACAATCTACGAGCAGTACTTC
>TRBJ1-6|once|TRBV27|-
CASRQGPPSPLHF
TGTGCCAGCAGACAGGGCCCACCTTCACCCCTCCACTTT
>TRBJ2-1|-|TRBV27|TRBD2
CASSLYSSGGRYNEQFF
TGTGCCAGCAGTTTATATTCCAGCGGGGGTCGCTACAATGAGCAGTTCTTC
>TRBJ2-7|-|TRBV4-2|TRBD1
CASSQDVRGRAYEQYF
TGTGCCAGCAGCCAAGACGTCAGGGGGCGCGCCTACGAGCAGTACTTC
>TRBJ2-3|-|TRBV2|-
CASSEGRITDTQYF
TGTGCCAGCAGTGAGGGACGGATCACAGATACGCAGTATTTT
>TRBJ2-2|-|TRBV6-5|-
CASTGAVDTGELFF
TGTGCCAGCACAGGGGCGGTTGACACCGGGGAGCTGTTTTTT
>TRBJ2-2|-|TRBV9|-
CASRPREIDTGELFF
TGTGCCAGCCGTCCCAGGGAGATAGACACCGGGGAGCTGTTTTTT
>TRBJ2-7|-|TRBV5-1|-
CASSFRTENYEQYF
TGCGCCAGCAGCTTCCGGACAGAGAACTACGAGCAGTACTTC
>TRBJ1-2|-|TRBV27|-
CASGRLNNYGYTF
TGTGCCAGCGGCAGGCTAAATAACTATGGCTACACCTTC
>TRBJ1-1|-|TRBV9|-
CASSADGVNTEAFF
TGTGCCAGCAGCGCAGACGGAGTAAACACTGAAGCTTTCTTT
>TRBJ1-1|-|TRBV7-2|-
CASSLDSAGTEAFF
TGTGCCAGCAGCTTAGATTCTGCGGGGACTGAAGCTTTCTTT
>TRBJ2-7|-|TRBV27|TRBD1
CASSLDRDYEQYF
TGTGCCAGCAGTTTGGACAGGGACTACGAGCAGTACTTC
>TRBJ2-2|-|TRBV3-1/TRBV3-2|-
CASSQGGRTGELFF
TGTGCCAGCAGCCAAGGAGGACGGACCGGGGAGCTGTTTTTT
>TRBJ2-5|-|TRBV5-1|TRBD2
CASSPGTSGRAIETQYF
TGCGCCAGCAGCCCCGGGACTAGCGGGAGGGCGATTGAGACCCAGTACTTC
>TRBJ2-2|-|TRBV19|TRBD2
CASSIPSGRATGELFF
TGTGCCAGTAGTATCCCGAGCGGGAGGGCCACCGGGGAGCTGTTTTTT
>TRBJ1-4|-|TRBV5-1|-
CASSPAGVQEKLFF
TGCGCCAGTTCCCCTGCAGGGGTACAGGAAAAACTGTTTTTT
>TRBJ2-7|-|TRBV9|TRBD1
CASSQGGTGAYEQYF
TGTGCCAGCAGCCAGGGGGGGACAGGGGCCTACGAGCAGTACTTC
>TRBJ2-6|-|TRBV7-2|-
CASSFRSGANVLTF
TGTGCCAGCAGCTTCAGGTCTGGGGCCAACGTCCTGACTTTC
>TRBJ2-1|-|TRBV3-1/TRBV3-2|-
CASRTENEQFF
TGTGCCAGCAGGACAGAGAATGAGCAGTTCTTC
>TRBJ2-5|-|TRBV27|-
CASSFGGRETQYF
TGTGCCAGCAGTTTTGGGGGTAGAGAGACCCAGTACTTC
>TRBJ2-7|-|TRBV7-3|TRBD1
CASSPAAGGYEQYF
TGTGCCAGCAGCCCGGCGGCAGGGGGCTACGAGCAGTACTTC
>TRBJ1-1|-|TRBV4-1|-
CASSQPLDRPEAFF
TGCGCCAGCAGCCAACCCTTAGACAGGCCTGAAGCTTTCTTT
>TRBJ2-5|-|TRBV19|TRBD2
CASSIDRAGGAQETQYF
TGTGCCAGTAGTATAGACCGAGCGGGAGGTGCCCAAGAGACCCAGTACTTC
>TRBJ1-1|-|TRBV5-6|-
CASSFMGNTEAFF
TGTGCCAGCAGCTTTATGGGGAACACTGAAGCTTTCTTT
>TRBJ1-5|-|TRBV7-2|TRBD1
CASSLAGTESNQPQHF
TGTGCCAGCAGCTTAGCCGGGACAGAGAGCAATCAGCCCCAGCATTTT
>TRBJ2-7|-|TRBV13|TRBD2
CASSPGLAPYEQYF
TGTGCCAGCAGCCCAGGACTAGCCCCCTACGAGCAGTACTTC
>TRBJ2-7|once|TRBV10-3|-
CAISPQGMPYEQYF
TGTGCCATCAGTCCGCAGGGGATGCCCTACGAGCAGTACTTC
>TRBJ2-2|few|TRBV28|TRBD2
CASSSISGRAGGELFF
TGTGCCAGCAGTTCGATTAGCGGGAGGGCCGGCGGGGAGCTGTTTTTT
>TRBJ1-1|-|TRBV18|-
CASSEATNTEAFF
TGTGCCAGCTCAGAGGCGACGAACACTGAAGCTTTCTTT
>TRBJ1-5|-|TRBV16|-
CASSPRGAVVGNQPQHF
TGTGCCAGCAGCCCCCGTGGGGCGGTAGTTGGGAATCAGCCCCAGCATTTT
>TRBJ1-5|-|TRBV7-9|-
CASSQGEWQFNQPQHF
TGTGCCAGCAGCCAAGGGGAGTGGCAGTTCAATCAGCCCCAGCATTTT
>TRBJ1-2|-|TRBV9|TRBD1
CASSEGQGVYGYTF
TGTGCCAGCAGCGAGGGACAGGGCGTCTATGGCTACACCTTC
>TRBJ1-1|-|TRBV6-5|-
CASSYSTERLNTEAFF
TGTGCCAGCAGTTACTCGACAGAGAGGCTGAACACTGAAGCTTTCTTT
>TRBJ1-1|once|TRBV7-2|-
CASSVGGVPGTEAFF
TGTGCCAGCAGCGTAGGAGGCGTCCCGGGCACTGAAGCTTTCTTT
>TRBJ2-2|once|TRBV4-1|-
CASSQVLNTGELFF
TGCGCCAGCAGCCAAGTTCTCAACACCGGGGAGCTGTTTTTT
>TRBJ2-3|-|TRBV19|TRBD1
CASSWQGATTDTQYF
TGTGCCAGTAGTTGGCAGGGGGCCACCACAGATACGCAGTATTTT
>TRBJ2-7|-|TRBV27|-
CASSLTWQGTYEQYF
TGTGCCAGCAGTTTAACGTGGCAGGGCACCTACGAGCAGTACTTC
>TRBJ2-3|once|TRBV2|TRBD1
CASSWTGGSTDTQYF
TGTGCCAGCAGTTGGACAGGGGGTAGCACAGATACGCAGTATTTT
>TRBJ2-2|-|TRBV19|-
CASVKTANTGELFF
TGTGCCAGCGTTAAGACCGCCAACACCGGGGAGCTGTTTTTT
>TRBJ2-1|-|TRBV7-2|-
CASSLAEGRKQFF
TGTGCCAGCAGCTTAGCAGAAGGACGGAAGCAGTTCTTC
>TRBJ1-6|-|TRBV4-3|-
CASSRKGGANSPLHF
TGCGCCAGCAGCCGTAAGGGGGGGGCTAATTCACCCCTCCACTTT
>TRBJ2-5|-|TRBV6-5|-
CASSGGTVETQYF
TGTGCCAGCAGCGGGGGGACAGTAGAGACCCAGTACTTC
>TRBJ2-1|-|TRBV9|-
CASTIDSAYNEQFF
TGTGCCAGCACTATAGACAGCGCCTACAATGAGCAGTTCTTC
>TRBJ1-1|-|TRBV27|-
CASSSHRSSRAEAFF
TGTGCCAGCAGTTCGCACAGGAGTTCCCGGGCTGAAGCTTTCTTT
>TRBJ1-4|-|TRBV15|TRBD1
CATSRGQGWEKLFF
TGTGCCACCAGCAGAGGACAGGGTTGGGAAAAACTGTTTTTT
>TRBJ2-1|-|TRBV18|TRBD1
CASSPQTGGYNEQFF
TGTGCCAGCTCACCACAGACAGGGGGCTACAATGAGCAGTTCTTC
>TRBJ2-5|-|TRBV5-8|-
CASSLYSEETQYF
TGTGCCAGCAGCTTGTACTCAGAGGAGACCCAGTACTTC
>TRBJ2-2|-|TRBV24-1|-
CATIRGGPEISGELFF
TGTGCCACCATCAGGGGGGGGCCTGAGATTTCCGGGGAGCTGTTTTTT